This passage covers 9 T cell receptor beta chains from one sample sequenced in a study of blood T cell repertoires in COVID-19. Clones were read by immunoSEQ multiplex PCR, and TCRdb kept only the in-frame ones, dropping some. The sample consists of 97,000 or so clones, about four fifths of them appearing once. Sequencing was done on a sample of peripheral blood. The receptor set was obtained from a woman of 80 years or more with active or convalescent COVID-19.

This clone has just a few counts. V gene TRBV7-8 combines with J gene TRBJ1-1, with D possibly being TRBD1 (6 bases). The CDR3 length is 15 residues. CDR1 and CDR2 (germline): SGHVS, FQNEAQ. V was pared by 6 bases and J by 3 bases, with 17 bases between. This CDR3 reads CASSSGQPSDTEAFF. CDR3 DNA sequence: TGTGCCAGCAGTTCCGGACAGCCGTCGGACACTGAAGCTTTCTTT.

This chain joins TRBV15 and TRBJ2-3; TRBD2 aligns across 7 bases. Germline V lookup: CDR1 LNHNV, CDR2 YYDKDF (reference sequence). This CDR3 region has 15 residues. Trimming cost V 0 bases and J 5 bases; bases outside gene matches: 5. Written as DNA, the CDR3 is TGTGCCACCAGCAGAGATAAACTAGCGTTAGATACGCAGTATTTT. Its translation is CATSRDKLALDTQYF.

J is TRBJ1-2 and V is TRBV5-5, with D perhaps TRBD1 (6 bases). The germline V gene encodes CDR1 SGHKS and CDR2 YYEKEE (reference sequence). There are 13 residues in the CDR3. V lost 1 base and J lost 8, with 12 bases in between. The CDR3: CASSLMSGEGYTF. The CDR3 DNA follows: TGTGCCAGCAGCTTGATGTCAGGGGAAGGCTACACCTTC.

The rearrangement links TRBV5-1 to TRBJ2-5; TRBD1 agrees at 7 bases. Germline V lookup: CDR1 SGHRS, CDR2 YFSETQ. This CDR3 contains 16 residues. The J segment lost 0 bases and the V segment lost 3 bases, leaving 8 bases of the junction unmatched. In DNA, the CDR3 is TGCGCCAGCAGCTCCAGACCCGACAGGGACCAAGAGACCCAGTACTTC. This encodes CASSSRPDRDQETQYF.

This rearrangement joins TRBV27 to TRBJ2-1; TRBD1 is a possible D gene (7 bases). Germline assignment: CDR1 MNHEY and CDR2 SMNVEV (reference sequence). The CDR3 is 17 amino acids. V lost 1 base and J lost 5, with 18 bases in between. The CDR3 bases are TGTGCCAGCAGTTTATTCAGGGGGACTCTTTCGGACAATGAGCAGTTCTTC. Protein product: CASSLFRGTLSDNEQFF.

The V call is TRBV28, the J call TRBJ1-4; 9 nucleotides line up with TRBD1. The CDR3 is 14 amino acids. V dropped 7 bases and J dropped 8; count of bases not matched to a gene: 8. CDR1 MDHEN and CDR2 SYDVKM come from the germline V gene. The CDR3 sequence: CASTRDRVVEKLFF. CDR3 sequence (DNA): TGTGCCAGCACCCGGGACAGGGTCGTCGAAAAACTGTTTTTT.

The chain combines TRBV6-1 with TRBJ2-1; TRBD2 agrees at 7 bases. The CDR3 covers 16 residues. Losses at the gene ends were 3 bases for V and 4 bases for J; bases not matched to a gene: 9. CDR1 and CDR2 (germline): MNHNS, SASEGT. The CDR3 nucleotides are TGTGCCAGCAGTGAGCGATGGGACTATACGTACAATGAGCAGTTCTTC. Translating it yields CASSERWDYTYNEQFF.

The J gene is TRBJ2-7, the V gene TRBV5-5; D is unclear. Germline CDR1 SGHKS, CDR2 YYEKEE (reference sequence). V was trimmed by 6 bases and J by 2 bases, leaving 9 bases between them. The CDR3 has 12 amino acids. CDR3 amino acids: CASNLGAYEQYF. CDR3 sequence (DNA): TGTGCCAGCAACCTAGGAGCCTACGAGCAGTACTTC.

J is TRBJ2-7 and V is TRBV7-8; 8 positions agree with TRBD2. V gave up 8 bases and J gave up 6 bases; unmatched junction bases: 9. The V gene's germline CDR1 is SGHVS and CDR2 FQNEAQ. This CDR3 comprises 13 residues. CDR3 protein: CASSLMTSAEQYF. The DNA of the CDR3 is TGTGCCAGCTCCTTAATGACTAGCGCCGAGCAGTACTTC.